The TCR beta chain under discussion was sequenced for a study of response to subunit inactivated influenza vaccine (dated by TCRdb to about 2018). In terms of the full investigation: To follow how T cells responded to a trivalent subunit inactivated influenza vaccine, the researchers relied on deep quantitative profiling of the T cell receptor repertoire.

As encoded in the germline V gene, CDR1 is SGHRS while CDR2 is YFSETQ. V ends up 0 bases short and J 6 bases short, with an unmatched junction base count of 8. The CDR3 goes from the cysteine to the phenylalanine over 17 residues. Left in the record is the CDR3 DNA by itself, 51 bases read in frame from the first base. This clonotype was seen once. The antigen it recognizes is unknown. There are no base qualities to consult, and no much larger clone falls within one base. A lone read is weak support. Points the paper makes about the study in general: According to the authors, only a limited number of new T cells may be recruited by each seasonal influenza vaccination.

Receptor amplification or capture employed RT-PCR. TCRdb names Illumina HiSeq 2500 as the instrument used. TCRdb applied fastp at Q25 and MiXCR to the public reads, then kept only in-frame beta chains. Rows are unified per CDR3 protein, each entry keeping the most common DNA and genes. The table for this sample lists approximately 730,000 distinct CDR3 sequences; approximately 14% of them were counted only once. The leading ten clones occupy 6% to 8% of the sample. The receptor was isolated from a man in his fifties or sixties who received an inactivated influenza vaccine. Donor details come from another sample of the same person, matched by shared clones. The chain employs TRBV5-1 and TRBJ2-2; 10 of the junction bases match TRBD2. Here the sequenced sample was PBMCs from blood, taken roughly 15 days before vaccination. Read as DNA, the sequence is TGCGCCAGCAGCTTGGAACCCCTAGCGGGGGTATCCGGGGAGCTGTTTTTT. Translated, this gives CASSLEPLAGVSGELFF.